The 29 T cell receptor beta chains below were found in one sample sequenced in a study of T-cell reconstitution after alpha-beta-depleted transplantation in children. Using unique molecular identifiers, the investigators prepared the TCRbeta library. TCRdb itself ran the PCR reads through MiXCR, one entry per CDR3 protein. The sample comprises 300,000 to 350,000 distinct CDR3 sequences, around 15% of which are singletons, and just over 40% rests with the top ten. Here the sequenced sample was PBMCs, mostly from graft donor cells, taken 360 days after TCRalphabeta/CD19-depleted stem cell transplant. These receptors all stem from a male patient between 2 and 10 years old who had a stem cell transplant for acute lymphoblastic leukemia, so the T cells may come from the graft donor.

The rearrangement links TRBV13 to TRBJ2-3; 7 nucleotides line up with TRBD2. The CDR3 totals 15 residues. Looked up from germline, CDR1 is PRHDT and CDR2 is FYEKMQ (reference sequence). V trimming: 0 bases; J trimming: 13 bases; junction bases outside the gene matches: 13. The CDR3 DNA reads as TGTGCCAGCAGCTTAGGCCCGGGACTAACATCCGCGAAGTATTTT. Translated, it gives CASSLGPGLTSAKYF.

This clonotype was detected only a few times. The gene calls are TRBV27 and TRBJ2-1, with 10 bases identical to TRBD2. The junction had 7 bases not matched to a gene; V was cut back by 5 bases and J by 3 bases. Germline V gene sequence: CDR1 MNHEY, CDR2 SMNVEV (reference sequence). The CDR3 consists of 16 residues. CDR3 sequence: CASSPLAGVYYNEQFF. CDR3 bases: TGTGCCAGCAGTCCCCTAGCGGGAGTTTACTACAATGAGCAGTTCTTC.

The chain couples TRBV6-6 to TRBJ2-7; either TRBD1 or TRBD2 may fit D (5 bases each). From germline, CDR1 is MNHNY and CDR2 SVGAGI (reference sequence). Trimming shortened V by 6 bases and J by 2 bases, and 8 bases separated the two germline ends. The CDR3 sequence is 12 residues long. CDR3: CASSKGPYEQYF. DNA for the CDR3: TGTGCCAGCAGCAAGGGACCCTACGAGCAGTACTTC.

This clonotype was counted at least ten times. The V gene is TRBV14, the J gene TRBJ2-3; tentative D call: TRBD2 (10 bases). V dropped 3 bases and J dropped 4 bases, with 29 bases sitting between them. The CDR3 is 20 amino acids. Germline V gene lookup returns CDR1 SGHDN and CDR2 FVKESK. CDR3 nucleotide sequence: TGTGCCAGCAGCCAGTCCGGGACAGGGACTAGCGCTTGGGATCCAGATACGCAGTATTTT. Translated: CASSQSGTGTSAWDPDTQYF.

The table lists this clonotype with many counts. V gene TRBV28 combines with J gene TRBJ2-7; 9 bases fit TRBD1. This CDR3 comprises 15 residues. The germline V gene encodes CDR1 MDHEN and CDR2 SYDVKM. Trimming removed 6 bases from V and 1 base from J; junction bases left unmatched: 7. The CDR3 region has the DNA TGTGCCAGCAGAGACCGGGACAGGGCATCCTACGAGCAGTACTTC. It specifies CASRDRDRASYEQYF.

This clonotype appeared a few times. This sequence joins TRBV20-1 and TRBJ1-2; no firm D call. The CDR3 covers 15 residues. Trimming cost V 0 bases and J 3 bases, with 14 bases left between them. The germline CDR1 and CDR2 sequences are DFQATT and SNEGSKA (reference sequence). As DNA, the CDR3 is TGCAGTGCTAGAGATAATGGGCGGGCGTACTATGGCTACACCTTC. Translation gives CSARDNGRAYYGYTF.

The table lists this clonotype with a few counts. The chain couples TRBV9 to TRBJ2-2, with D possibly being TRBD1 (6 bases). Trimming took off 7 bases at V and 5 bases at J, with 15 bases between the two ends. The CDR3 loop spans 14 amino acids. CDR1 and CDR2 (germline): SGDLS, YYNGEE. CDR3 protein: CASEGQPYTGELFF. The CDR3 DNA reads as TGTGCCAGCGAAGGACAGCCATATACCGGGGAGCTGTTTTTT.

The CDR3 loop is CASSPGQLSTDTQYF. CDR3 nucleotides: TGTGCCAGCAGCCCGGGACAGCTAAGCACAGATACGCAGTATTTT. The rearrangement links TRBV4-2 to TRBJ2-3; TRBD1 agrees at 7 bases. After removal of 4 bases from V and 0 bases from J, the junction contained 4 bases not matched to a gene. Germline-derived CDR1 and CDR2 are LGHNA and YNFKEQ. CDR3 length: 15 residues.

This clonotype was observed a few times. The rearrangement uses TRBV20-1 and TRBJ2-3, with 7 bases lining up with TRBD2. There are 13 residues in the CDR3. The ends lost 5 bases at V and 4 bases at J; junction bases unmatched: 6. CDR1 and CDR2 from the germline V gene are DFQATT and SNEGSKA (reference sequence). The CDR3: CSALKREADTQYF. CDR3 DNA: TGCAGTGCTCTTAAACGGGAGGCAGATACGCAGTATTTT.

This clonotype was detected only a few times. This rearrangement joins TRBV27 to TRBJ2-3; 13 nucleotides match TRBD2. Germline V CDR1 and CDR2: MNHEY, SMNVEV (reference sequence). This CDR3 spans 17 amino acids. V gave up 5 bases and J gave up 4 bases; unmatched junction bases: 9. The CDR3 region is CASSPLGLAGVSDTQYF. In DNA, the CDR3 is TGTGCCAGCAGTCCCCTAGGACTAGCGGGAGTGTCAGATACGCAGTATTTT.

This chain links TRBV18 with TRBJ2-1; tentative D call: TRBD2 (5 bases). The V and J ends lost 1 base and 7 bases respectively, with 14 bases between them. CDR1 is KGHSH, CDR2 LQKENI, per germline. This CDR3 spans 15 amino acids. Here the CDR3 reads CASSPQRLGGNEQFF. The CDR3 DNA reads TGTGCCAGCTCACCACAACGACTCGGAGGAAATGAGCAGTTCTTC.

This clonotype occurred many times. V usage is TRBV20-1 and J usage is TRBJ2-1; 11 bases align to TRBD2. V shed 5 bases and J 3 bases; nucleotides not matched to a gene: 3. The CDR3 has 14 residues. Germline values: CDR1 DFQATT, CDR2 SNEGSKA (reference sequence). The CDR3 DNA sequence: TGCAGTGCTCCTAGCGGGAGGCTCTACAATGAGCAGTTCTTC. Amino acid sequence: CSAPSGRLYNEQFF.

In this sample, this clonotype turned up once. The chain employs TRBV5-1 and TRBJ2-3, with TRBD1 as a possible D gene (6 bases). V lost 0 bases and J lost 4, with 9 bases in between. This CDR3 is built from 14 residues. Germline V gives CDR1 SGHRS, CDR2 YFSETQ. CDR3 sequence reads: CASSLGGQPDTQYF. The CDR3 coding sequence is TGCGCCAGCAGCTTGGGGGGGCAGCCAGATACGCAGTATTTT.

The chain is built from TRBV4-3 and TRBJ2-5; the match to TRBD1 covers 8 bases. Per germline, CDR1 LGHNA and CDR2 YSLEER. CDR3 length: 13 amino acids. The ends lost 4 bases at V and 4 bases at J; junction bases unmatched: 2. The CDR3 reads CASSPDRAETQYF. For the CDR3, the DNA is TGCGCCAGCAGCCCGGACAGGGCAGAGACCCAGTACTTC.

The chain employs TRBV28 and TRBJ1-1, with a possible D match to TRBD1 (5 bases). V lost 3 bases and J lost 12, with 17 bases in between. Germline values: CDR1 MDHEN, CDR2 SYDVKM. The CDR3 loop spans 13 amino acids. CDR3 nucleotide sequence: TGTGCCAGCAGTTTCCCGACAGTGTCGGGATCTTTCTTT. Translated, it gives CASSFPTVSGSFF.

In its sample, this clonotype was seen a few times. This chain links TRBV7-9 with TRBJ2-3; TRBD2 matches 7 bases. Looked up from germline, CDR1 is SEHNR and CDR2 is FQNEAQ (reference sequence). This CDR3 has 15 amino acids. J was trimmed by 8 bases and V by 2 bases; bases with no gene match: 10. The CDR3 protein is CASSLLAGVEATQYF. CDR3 sequence (DNA): TGTGCCAGCAGCTTATTGGCGGGAGTAGAGGCTACGCAGTATTTT.

This clonotype was detected only a few times. V usage is TRBV12-3 or TRBV12-4 and J usage is TRBJ2-5; D is tentatively TRBD1 or TRBD2 (7 bases each). V was shortened by 2 bases and J by 1 base, with 17 bases between the two germline ends. The CDR3 totals 17 residues. In nucleotides, the CDR3 is TGTGCCAGCAGTTTATGGAGGGGGGGACAGACCCAAGAGACCCAGTACTTC. As protein: CASSLWRGGQTQETQYF.

This clonotype was detected many times. This chain connects TRBV29-1 to TRBJ2-1; D perhaps matches TRBD1 (5 bases). V lost 5 bases and J 7 bases, leaving 15 bases between the germline ends. The germline V gene encodes CDR1 SQVTM and CDR2 ANQGSEA. This CDR3 is 13 amino acids long. CDR3 region: CSVWVVAGNEQFF. CDR3 bases: TGCAGCGTTTGGGTCGTTGCAGGGAATGAGCAGTTCTTC.

The J gene is TRBJ2-7, the V gene TRBV6-2 or TRBV6-3; D may be TRBD2 (5 bases). Per germline, CDR1 MNHEY and CDR2 SVGEGT. V shed 7 bases and J shed 2 bases, with 12 bases lying between them. The CDR3 extends over 13 amino acids. CDR3 sequence: CASTNRRAYEQYF. The CDR3 DNA reads as TGTGCCAGCACCAACCGGCGGGCCTACGAGCAGTACTTC.

This clonotype was observed a few times. The gene calls are TRBV4-3 and TRBJ1-5; 7 nucleotides align to TRBD1. The trim removed 0 bases at V and 7 bases at J, leaving 6 bases unmatched. Germline loops: CDR1 LGHNA, CDR2 YSLEER. This CDR3 comprises 15 residues. DNA for the CDR3: TGCGCCAGCAGCCAAGATTACAGGGGTAGGCAGCCCCAGCATTTT. Protein sequence: CASSQDYRGRQPQHF.

The chain couples TRBV6-2 or TRBV6-3 to TRBJ2-7; 9 positions agree with TRBD1. The ends lost 5 bases at V and 2 bases at J; junction bases unmatched: 4. The CDR3 extends over 14 amino acids. Germline V gives CDR1 MNHEY, CDR2 SVGEGT. The CDR3 bases are TGTGCCAGCAGTGGACAGGGGATAACCTACGAGCAGTACTTC. It encodes CASSGQGITYEQYF.

V gene TRBV2 combines with J gene TRBJ2-1; 7 bases are a match to TRBD2. The germline gives CDR1 SNHLY, CDR2 FYNNEI. CDR3 length: 15 residues. Germline trimming cut 7 bases from V and 3 bases from J; bases unmatched to any gene: 9. The CDR3 region has the DNA TGTGCCAGCAAGGGACGGCTAGCGGTCTACAATGAGCAGTTCTTC. Translating it yields CASKGRLAVYNEQFF. The whole variable domain, remainder taken from reference TRBV2 and TRBJ2-1, is EPEVTQTPSHQVTQMGQEVILRCVPISNHLYFYWYRQILGQKVEFLVSFYNNEISEKSEIFDDQFSVERPDGSNFTLKIRSTKLEDSAMYFCASKGRLAVYNEQFFGPGTRLTVL.

The V gene is TRBV3-1, the J gene TRBJ2-1, with no clear D. The CDR3 extends over 16 amino acids. CDR1 and CDR2 from the germline V gene are LGHDT and YNNKEL (reference sequence). V lost 0 bases, J lost 0 bases, and 9 bases lay in between. CDR3 nucleotides: TGTGCCAGCAGCCAAGATTGGACCAGCTCCTACAATGAGCAGTTCTTC. Its protein product is CASSQDWTSSYNEQFF.

The chain carries TRBV12-3 or TRBV12-4 and TRBJ2-5; D gene ambiguous. The CDR3 is made up of 12 amino acids. V gave up 1 base and J gave up 6 bases, with 6 bases separating them. The CDR3 DNA reads as TGTGCCAGCAGTTTAGTGAGTAAGACCCAGTACTTC. Translation gives CASSLVSKTQYF.

The chain combines TRBV6-2 or TRBV6-3 with TRBJ2-1, with 9 nucleotides matching TRBD2. CDR1 MNHEY and CDR2 SVGEGT come from the germline V gene. The CDR3 length is 18 residues. The trim removed 0 bases at V and 0 bases at J, leaving 6 bases unmatched. The DNA for the CDR3 is TGTGCCAGCAGTTACTCCGCGGGAGGGTCCTACTCCTACAATGAGCAGTTCTTC. Amino acids: CASSYSAGGSYSYNEQFF.

This clonotype appeared many times. CDR3 in amino acids: CASSPDLSNQPQHF. CDR3 nucleotide sequence: TGTGCCAGCAGTCCTGACCTTAGCAATCAGCCCCAGCATTTT. The chain employs TRBV28 and TRBJ1-5; D call uncertain. CDR3 length equals 14 residues. Between the trimmed V and J ends, which lost 5 bases and 0 bases, there was a span of 8 bases. The germline V gene has CDR1 MDHEN and CDR2 SYDVKM.

A few counts support this clonotype. The V gene is TRBV7-9, the J gene TRBJ2-5; a possible D gene is TRBD1 (6 bases). The V end was cut by 2 bases, the J end by 4 bases, with 17 bases between. There are 16 residues in the CDR3. CDR1 and CDR2 from the germline V gene are SEHNR and FQNEAQ (reference sequence). The CDR3 protein is CASSLRDLTGRETQYF. The CDR3 nucleotides read TGTGCCAGCAGCTTACGAGATTTAACAGGGAGAGAGACCCAGTACTTC.

The rearrangement links TRBV4-2 to TRBJ2-1; D remains ambiguous. This CDR3 is 17 amino acids long. V lost 0 bases and J lost 0, with 12 bases in between. Germline CDR1 reads LGHNA; CDR2 reads YNFKEQ. This CDR3 reads CASSQDWQPGSYNEQFF. CDR3 sequence (DNA): TGTGCCAGCAGCCAAGATTGGCAGCCGGGCTCCTACAATGAGCAGTTCTTC.

This clonotype has a handful of counts. The rearrangement joins TRBV6-6 to TRBJ1-1; no definite D call. CDR1 is MNHNY, CDR2 SVGAGI, per germline (reference sequence). The CDR3 covers 13 residues. V lost 5 bases to trimming and J lost 0 bases, with 7 bases between them. CDR3 sequence reads: CASSTTMNTEAFF. The CDR3 DNA is TGTGCCAGCAGTACGACCATGAACACTGAAGCTTTCTTT.